This TCR beta chain came from a study of blood T cell repertoires in COVID-19 (TCRdb year 2020). For context, the study as a whole: The collaborator samples originated in the United States, Italy and Spain and spanned the acute and convalescent phases of COVID-19. The prospective study material was composed of cDNA or gDNA derived from T cells, B-cell-depleted T cells, or PBMCs. Deeply sampled blood TCRbeta repertoires from subjects exposed to, actively infected with, or recovered from COVID-19 were included in the dataset. A freely available public database, intended as a resource for researchers studying the immune response to SARS-CoV-2, is where the repertoires were released. Samples came from the ongoing ImmuneRACE study (first 160 participants) plus 1,254 subjects from 6 global collaborators. The sample metadata nearly always contained a de-identified subject ID, COVID-19 status, age in years and sex. Where available, HLA class I and class II types were taken from metadata supplied by the sample provider and were not determined by assay-based typing.

The immunoSEQ Assay, a bias-controlled multiplex PCR, was used to amplify TCRbeta CDR3 regions from genomic DNA. Concerning the study's data processing: Nucleated cell counts per sample were estimated from amplification of reference gene primers within the assay. To quantify the absolute abundance of each unique TCRbeta CDR3 rearrangement, sequence reads were collapsed and filtered. Productive Simpson clonality was computed per sample as the square root of Simpson's diversity index over productive rearrangements. The immuneACCESS repertoire file appears here via TCRdb, limited to in-frame rearrangements. These files lack a portion of the clones; in checked studies, under half of the deficit traces to unresolved V genes, and the cause of the others is not known. Clone size and V and J calls were adopted from that table, with D and trimming inferred from the DNA. Present in this sample are around 150,000 clones, around four fifths of which were seen just once. The top ten hold less than 7% of the sample.

Including cysteine and phenylalanine, the CDR3 has 15 amino acids. CDR3 DNA is the only sequence kept; it has 45 bases, read in frame from the first base. Based on the germline V gene (reference sequence), the CDR1 and CDR2 sequences are LNHDA and SQIVND. V loses 9 bases at its end and J loses 10 bases; junction bases beyond the gene matches: 18. Broad study findings and their caveats: The quantity of clinical and demographic metadata differed by source and by participant and was supplied without curation.

Worth noting for this clone: The antigen this receptor binds is unknown. Base qualities were left out, and no much larger clone turns up one base away.

Participants in the prospective study were enrolled through a virtual design, were aged roughly 18 to 90 years, and lived in roughly 24 United States geographic areas. In the prospective study, participants were assigned to cohorts based on the clinical history participants reported in a screening survey and a study questionnaire. ImmuneRACE Cohort 3 recovered participants were defined by two consecutive negative NP/OP PCR tests, healthcare professional clearance, or symptom resolution. Mobile phlebotomists in the prospective study collected whole blood, serum and a nasopharyngeal or oropharyngeal swab from every participant. Additional blood draws and questionnaires over an approximately 2-month period could optionally be provided by prospective study participants. Prospective study blood samples were shipped either frozen or at room temperature before DNA extraction.

Sequencing used PBMCs or T cells enriched from blood (not recorded which). The origin of this receptor is a woman aged 40 to 50 who had recovered from COVID-19. The chain links TRBV19 with TRBJ1-1; 9 bases in the middle match TRBD1. The nucleotide sequence is TGTGCCAGCCTACGATCCGCGACAGGGGGGGATGGAGCTTTCTTT. This gives the protein CASLRSATGGDGAFF.